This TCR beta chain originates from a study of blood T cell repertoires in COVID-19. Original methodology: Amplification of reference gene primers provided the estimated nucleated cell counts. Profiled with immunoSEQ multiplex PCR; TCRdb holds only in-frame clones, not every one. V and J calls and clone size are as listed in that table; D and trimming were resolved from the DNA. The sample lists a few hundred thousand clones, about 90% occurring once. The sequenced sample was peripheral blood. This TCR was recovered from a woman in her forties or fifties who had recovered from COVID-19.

CDR3 protein: CASSMQGRSNEKLFF. The CDR3 DNA is TGTGCCAGTAGTATGCAAGGGAGGTCTAATGAAAAACTGTTTTTT. The J gene is TRBJ1-4, the V gene TRBV19; D not resolved. Germline CDR1 is LNHDA and CDR2 is SQIVND (reference sequence). Trimming took off 3 bases at V and 3 bases at J, with 11 bases between the two ends. This CDR3 has 15 residues. The full variable domain, rest sourced from reference TRBV19 and TRBJ1-4, is DGGITQSPKYLFRKEGQNVTLSCEQNLNHDAMYWYRQDPGQGLRLIYYSQIVNDFQKGDIAEGYSVSREKKESFPLTVTSAQKNPTAFYLCASSMQGRSNEKLFFGSGTQLSVL.